The clone carrying this TCR beta chain has a handful of counts. Its specificity is not known. These data belong to a study of CD8 T cells in ankylosing spondylitis. Germline V lookup: CDR1 MDHEN, CDR2 SYDVKM. The CDR3 sequence is 13 residues long. Germline trimming cut 6 bases from V and 5 bases from J; bases unmatched to any gene: 3. The study, taken as a whole, reports: Characteristic of ankylosing spondylitis blood, it appeared, was a TCR beta motif comprising about eight highly homologous variants.

TCRdb re-analysed the 5' RACE reads in MiXCR, keeping a single row per CDR3 protein. The data hold some 450,000 distinct CDR3 sequences, with under 20% observed a single time. The sequenced sample was blood, either unsorted or a sorted T cell fraction (not recorded which). J is TRBJ2-5 and V is TRBV28; 10 nucleotides align to TRBD2. This receptor was identified in a male donor with ankylosing spondylitis. CDR3 amino acids: CASRASGSETQYF. CDR3 bases: TGTGCCAGCAGGGCTAGCGGGAGCGAGACCCAGTACTTC. The whole variable domain, filled in from reference TRBV28 and TRBJ2-5, reads DVKVTQSSRYLVKRTGEKVFLECVQDMDHENMFWYRQDPGLGLRLIYFSYDVKMKEKGDIPEGYSVSREKKERFSLILESASTNQTSMYLCASRASGSETQYFGPGTRLLVL.